Listed here are 30 T cell receptor beta chains from one sample, sequenced in a study of T-cell reconstitution after alpha-beta-depleted transplantation in children. As it was prepared, the TCRbeta library received unique molecular identifiers. Using its own MiXCR run on the PCR reads, TCRdb lists one record per CDR3 protein. The data hold about 900,000 distinct CDR3 sequences, with around 30% observed a single time. The specimen comprised PBMCs, mostly from graft donor cells, sampled 360 days after TCRalphabeta/CD19-depleted stem cell transplant. The receptors originated from a boy under three years old who had a stem cell transplant for SCID, so the T cells may come from the graft donor.

A few counts support this clonotype. The J gene is TRBJ2-7, the V gene TRBV4-3; no definite D call. Germline V gene data show CDR1 as LGHNA and CDR2 as YSLEER. The CDR3 length is 14 residues. Trimming left V 1 base short and J 2 bases short, with 9 bases between. The CDR3 region is CASSQGGLTYEQYF. CDR3 DNA sequence: TGCGCCAGCAGCCAAGGAGGCCTTACCTACGAGCAGTACTTC.

This rearrangement joins TRBV12-3 or TRBV12-4 to TRBJ2-1; 9 bases are a match to TRBD2. The CDR3 is 16 amino acids. With 3 bases clipped from V and 1 base from J, the junction kept 4 bases outside the gene matches. The chain's CDR3 is CASSFGTSISYNEQFF. In DNA form, the CDR3 reads TGTGCCAGCAGTTTTGGGACTAGCATTTCCTACAATGAGCAGTTCTTC.

The sample holds a few counts of this clonotype. The chain uses TRBV20-1 and TRBJ2-1; 9 bases map to TRBD2. The V gene end was trimmed by 5 bases and the J gene end by 4 bases; junction bases not matched to a gene: 6. Germline V gene sequence: CDR1 DFQATT, CDR2 SNEGSKA (reference sequence). This CDR3 is 14 amino acids long. CDR3 nucleotides: TGCAGTGCTGTCCCACTAGCGGGTTACAATGAGCAGTTCTTC. This gives the protein CSAVPLAGYNEQFF.

This clonotype turned up a few times. This chain connects TRBV29-1 to TRBJ2-5; 7 nucleotides agree with TRBD1. The CDR3 sequence is 12 residues long. V dropped 5 bases and J dropped 5; count of bases not matched to a gene: 5. CDR1 SQVTM and CDR2 ANQGSEA come from the germline V gene. This CDR3 reads CSVKQGKETQYF. CDR3 bases: TGCAGCGTTAAACAGGGGAAGGAGACCCAGTACTTC.

This clonotype was counted once. CDR3 DNA sequence: TGTGCCAGCAGGCGGGGACTCCAATTTCACAATGAGCAGTTCTTC. Protein product: CASRRGLQFHNEQFF. The chain recombines TRBV6-5 with TRBJ2-1; possibly TRBD2 for D (6 bases). The germline V and J ends were trimmed by 6 bases and 5 bases, with 17 bases remaining between them. CDR1 is MNHEY and CDR2 is SVGAGI in the germline V gene. The CDR3 spans 15 residues.

The chain carries TRBV7-2 and TRBJ1-3; unclear D gene. This CDR3 comprises 17 residues. Looked up from germline, CDR1 is SGHTA and CDR2 is FQGNSA. V was shortened by 5 bases and J by 0 bases, with 17 bases between the two germline ends. The CDR3 spells CASSTRGFGSSGNTIYF. CDR3 nucleotide sequence: TGTGCCAGCAGCACCCGAGGGTTCGGGAGCTCTGGAAACACCATATATTTT.

Turning to this clonotype: This may come from a read error, since a much larger clone is one base off. V gene TRBV7-6 combines with J gene TRBJ2-2; D call uncertain. CDR1 SGHVS and CDR2 FNYEAQ come from the germline V gene. This CDR3 region has 14 residues. The CDR3 here is CVSSAYPVTGELFF. CDR3 nucleotides: TGTGTCAGCAGCGCATATCCAGTGACCGGGGAGCTGTTTTTT.

The CDR3 coding sequence is TGCGCCAGCAGCCCGGACAGGTTCTCTGGAAACACCATATATTTT. Translated: CASSPDRFSGNTIYF. V gene TRBV5-1 combines with J gene TRBJ1-3, with 7 bases identical to TRBD1. The CDR3 has 15 residues. The V and J ends lost 4 bases and 0 bases, in that order; junction bases with no gene match: 4. Germline CDR1 and CDR2: SGHRS and YFSETQ. The full variable domain, its missing parts supplied by reference TRBV5-1 and TRBJ1-3, is KAGVTQTPRYLIKTRGQQVTLSCSPISGHRSVSWYQQTPGQGLQFLFEYFSETQRNKGNFPGRFSGRQFSNSRSEMNVSTLELGDSALYLCASSPDRFSGNTIYFGEGSWLTVV.

J is TRBJ1-1 and V is TRBV29-1; D may be TRBD1 (6 bases). Trimming cost V 6 bases and J 0 bases, with 14 bases left between them. The CDR3 contains 14 residues. Germline V gene data show CDR1 as SQVTM and CDR2 as ANQGSEA. The CDR3 spells CSVLQGPMNTEAFF. Written as DNA, the CDR3 is TGCAGCGTGCTACAGGGCCCCATGAACACTGAAGCTTTCTTT.

This clonotype was seen only a few times. V and J are TRBV7-6 and TRBJ2-5; 7 bases line up with TRBD1. The CDR3 has 19 residues. The ends lost 1 base at V and 6 bases at J; junction bases unmatched: 20. The germline CDR1 and CDR2 sequences are SGHVS and FNYEAQ. The CDR3 DNA reads as TGTGCCAGCAGCTTAGGTGGACCTAGGGACAGCCGAAATCCCAAGACCCAGTACTTC. Translated, it gives CASSLGGPRDSRNPKTQYF.

The rearrangement joins TRBV24-1 to TRBJ2-7; D is unresolved. CDR1 and CDR2 from the germline V gene are KGHDR and SFDVKD. The CDR3 totals 13 residues. Trimming shortened V by 1 base and J by 4 bases, and 7 bases separated the two germline ends. CDR3 in amino acids: CATSDFNGYEQYF. DNA of the CDR3: TGTGCCACCAGTGATTTCAACGGATACGAGCAGTACTTC.

V usage is TRBV6-1 and J usage is TRBJ1-2; 9 bases align to TRBD1. The trim removed 6 bases at V and 2 bases at J, leaving 7 bases unmatched. The CDR3 has 15 residues. The germline V gene has CDR1 MNHNS and CDR2 SASEGT. CDR3 sequence reads: CASRGQGIPNYGYTF. In DNA form, the CDR3 reads TGTGCCAGCAGAGGACAGGGGATCCCGAACTATGGCTACACCTTC.

The chain is built from TRBV9 and TRBJ2-3; D possibly uses TRBD1 or TRBD2 (5 bases each). Trimming left V 3 bases short and J 2 bases short, with 10 bases between. The CDR3 totals 14 residues. Germline V gives CDR1 SGDLS, CDR2 YYNGEE. Here the CDR3 DNA reads TGTGCCAGCAGCGCGGGGACGTCCACAGATACGCAGTATTTT. Encoded protein: CASSAGTSTDTQYF.

This clonotype has only a few counts. This chain uses TRBV7-9 with TRBJ2-1; D is ambiguous. The germline V gene encodes CDR1 SEHNR and CDR2 FQNEAQ (reference sequence). The CDR3 runs 15 residues. Between the trimmed V and J ends, which lost 1 base and 6 bases, there was a span of 13 bases. Here the CDR3 DNA reads TGTGCCAGCAGCTTAGATGGACCACCGGGCAATGAGCAGTTCTTC. It encodes CASSLDGPPGNEQFF.

The chain links TRBV2 to TRBJ2-3; 15 nucleotides line up with TRBD2. This CDR3 is built from 18 residues. Germline V lookup: CDR1 SNHLY, CDR2 FYNNEI. Trimming removed 6 bases from V and 2 bases from J; junction bases left unmatched: 9. The CDR3 region has the DNA TGTGCCAGCAGCCCACGCGGACTAGCGGGGGGGGTCACAGATACGCAGTATTTT. This sequence encodes CASSPRGLAGGVTDTQYF.

This clonotype was detected only a few times. The CDR3 DNA is TGTGCCAGCAGCCCCGGGACGGTGGCTCTTGGCTACACCTTC. Its translation: CASSPGTVALGYTF. This sequence joins TRBV5-5 and TRBJ1-2; TRBD1 is a possible D gene (5 bases). CDR3 length: 14 residues. Germline values: CDR1 SGHKS, CDR2 YYEKEE (reference sequence). V was cut by 4 bases and J by 7 bases, with 17 bases left in between.

V and J are TRBV4-2 and TRBJ2-6, with D tentatively TRBD1 or TRBD2 (6 bases each). The germline V gene has CDR1 LGHNA and CDR2 YNFKEQ. V was pared by 0 bases and J by 2 bases, with 14 bases between. The CDR3 length is 18 residues. Here the CDR3 DNA reads TGTGCCAGCAGCCAAGACCCCGCCCGGGGGCCTGGGGCCAACGTCCTGACTTTC. Translated: CASSQDPARGPGANVLTF.

V is TRBV9 and J is TRBJ1-1; D is possibly TRBD1 (5 bases). The ends were cut back, 0 bases at V and 6 bases at J, with 9 bases in the middle. CDR3 length: 13 residues. Germline V gene data show CDR1 as SGDLS and CDR2 as YYNGEE. The chain's CDR3 is CASSVALRAEAFF. The CDR3 nucleotides read TGTGCCAGCAGCGTAGCTCTCAGGGCTGAAGCTTTCTTT. The full variable domain, in which reference TRBV9 and TRBJ1-1 provide the parts outside the CDR3, is DSGVTQTPKHLITATGQRVTLRCSPRSGDLSVYWYQQSLDQGLQFLIQYYNGEERAKGNILERFSAQQFPDLHSELNLSSLELGDSALYFCASSVALRAEAFFGQGTRLTVV.

This chain joins TRBV4-1 and TRBJ2-7; 8 bases agree with TRBD1. V was clipped by 0 bases and J by 7 bases; unmatched bases: 8. This CDR3 has 15 amino acids. In germline, CDR1 is MGHRA, CDR2 YSYEKL. CDR3 loop: CASSQEGQGAREQYF. The DNA for the CDR3 is TGCGCCAGCAGCCAAGAAGGGCAGGGGGCCAGAGAGCAGTACTTC.

This clonotype was seen a handful of times. The genes are TRBV29-1 and TRBJ2-1; unclear D gene. The germline gives CDR1 SQVTM, CDR2 ANQGSEA. The CDR3 is made up of 12 amino acids. Deletions cut 2 bases from V and 1 base from J, with 3 bases between. The CDR3 loop reads CSVERSYNEQFF. For the CDR3, the DNA is TGCAGCGTTGAACGTTCCTACAATGAGCAGTTCTTC.

V and J are TRBV6-4 and TRBJ1-5; D not resolved. The CDR3 covers 15 residues. The V end lost 6 bases, the J end lost 3 bases, and 15 bases lay between the germline ends. The germline CDR1 and CDR2 sequences are MRHNA and SNTAGT. CDR3 bases: TGTGCCAGCAGCAGTTCCGCGGGCCCCAATCAGCCCCAGCATTTT. Amino acid sequence: CASSSSAGPNQPQHF.

This chain uses TRBV5-1 with TRBJ2-1; D is unclear. V was pared by 0 bases and J by 9 bases, with 13 bases between. The CDR3 runs 14 residues. Germline lookup yields CDR1 SGHRS and CDR2 YFSETQ. The CDR3 loop is CASSLVSVSAEQFF. Here the CDR3 DNA reads TGCGCCAGCAGCTTGGTGAGCGTCTCGGCTGAGCAGTTCTTC.

The chain combines TRBV5-1 with TRBJ1-1; D not certain. The CDR3 consists of 15 residues. Germline V gene sequence: CDR1 SGHRS, CDR2 YFSETQ. With 1 base removed from V and 0 bases from J, the gap between germline ends came to 10 bases. In nucleotides, the CDR3 is TGCGCCAGCAGCTTGTACGCGGGCTTGAACACTGAAGCTTTCTTT. Its translation is CASSLYAGLNTEAFF.

This clonotype was seen many times. The chain carries TRBV25-1 and TRBJ2-1; D may match TRBD1 or TRBD2 (5 bases each). The V end was cut by 1 base, the J end by 9 bases, with 13 bases between. The CDR3 loop spans 14 amino acids. Germline values: CDR1 MGHDK, CDR2 SYGVNS. In DNA, the CDR3 is TGTGCCAGCAGTGAATTTTTGGGGACGGGTGAGCAGTTCTTC. Protein product: CASSEFLGTGEQFF.

In DNA form, the CDR3 reads TGCGCCAGCAGCTTGAAACCCGGACTAGCTAGCAATGAGCAGTTCTTC. Amino acid sequence: CASSLKPGLASNEQFF. The chain couples TRBV5-1 to TRBJ2-1; 8 bases align to TRBD2. This CDR3 is built from 16 residues. V gave up 1 base and J gave up 6 bases; unmatched junction bases: 9. From germline, CDR1 is SGHRS and CDR2 YFSETQ.

In its sample, this clonotype was seen a few times. This sequence joins TRBV4-3 and TRBJ2-1, with D unresolved. The CDR3 consists of 18 residues. V lost 2 bases to trimming and J lost 2 bases, with 19 bases between them. CDR1 is LGHNA and CDR2 is YSLEER in the germline V gene. The CDR3 nucleotides are TGCGCCAGCAGCCAATTCTCGGGCACGTCGTCCCCCTACAATGAGCAGTTCTTC. This encodes CASSQFSGTSSPYNEQFF.

This rearrangement joins TRBV24-1 to TRBJ2-5; D might be TRBD2 (5 bases). CDR1 and CDR2 from the germline V gene are KGHDR and SFDVKD. This CDR3 has 15 amino acids. Trimming shortened V by 3 bases and J by 4 bases, and 14 bases separated the two germline ends. In DNA form, the CDR3 reads TGTGCCACCAGTGATGCGAGGGTGGACCGAGAGACCCAGTACTTC. It translates to CATSDARVDRETQYF.

This clonotype has ten or more counts. This rearrangement joins TRBV5-5 to TRBJ2-3, with 7 bases aligning to TRBD2. CDR1 is SGHKS, CDR2 YYEKEE, per germline (reference sequence). The CDR3 loop spans 17 amino acids. Trimming took 4 bases from V and 2 from J; bases not matched to a gene: 13. CDR3 sequence reads: CASSDPWGGEYTDTQYF. CDR3 nucleotide sequence: TGTGCCAGCAGCGACCCTTGGGGGGGAGAGTACACAGATACGCAGTATTTT. The full variable domain, its missing parts supplied by reference TRBV5-5 and TRBJ2-3, is DAGVTQSPTHLIKTRGQQVTLRCSPISGHKSVSWYQQVLGQGPQFIFQYYEKEERGRGNFPDRFSARQFPNYSSELNVNALLLGDSALYLCASSDPWGGEYTDTQYFGPGTRLTVL.

This clonotype has only a few counts. CDR3 in amino acids: CSARAVGPNEKLFF. DNA for the CDR3: TGCAGTGCTAGGGCCGTAGGCCCCAATGAAAAACTGTTTTTT. The chain carries TRBV20-1 and TRBJ1-4; D is ambiguous. The CDR3 contains 14 residues. Trimming left V 3 bases short and J 5 bases short, with 13 bases between. Germline lookup yields CDR1 DFQATT and CDR2 SNEGSKA (reference sequence).

The chain uses TRBV9 and TRBJ2-1, with D possibly TRBD1 on 5 matching bases. The V gene lost 0 bases and the J gene lost 12 bases, with 16 bases spanning the gap. Germline-derived CDR1 and CDR2 are SGDLS and YYNGEE. This CDR3 contains 14 residues. The DNA of the CDR3 is TGTGCCAGCAGCGTAGAGGGTAGCTGGGGCCCGCAGTTCTTC. Protein sequence: CASSVEGSWGPQFF.